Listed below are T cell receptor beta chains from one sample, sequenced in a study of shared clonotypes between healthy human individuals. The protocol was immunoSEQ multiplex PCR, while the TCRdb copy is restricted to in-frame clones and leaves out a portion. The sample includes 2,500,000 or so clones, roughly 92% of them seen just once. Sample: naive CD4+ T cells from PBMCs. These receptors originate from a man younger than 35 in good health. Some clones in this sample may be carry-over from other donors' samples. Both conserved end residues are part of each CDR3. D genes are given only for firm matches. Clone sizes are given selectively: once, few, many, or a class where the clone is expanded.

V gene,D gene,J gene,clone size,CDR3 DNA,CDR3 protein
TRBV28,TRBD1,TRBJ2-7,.,TGTGCCAGCAGAACGAACAGGGGGTCCTCCTACGAGCAGTACTTC,CASRTNRGSSYEQYF
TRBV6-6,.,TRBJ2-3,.,TGTGCCAGCAGTTACCGGGACCAAGGAAGGGATACGCAGTATTTT,CASSYRDQGRDTQYF
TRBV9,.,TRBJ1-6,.,TGTGCCAGCAGCGCCGGGACTGGGGGTGATTCACCCCTCCACTTT,CASSAGTGGDSPLHF
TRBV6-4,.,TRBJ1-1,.,TGTGCCAGCAGAACAGAGGCTGAAGCTTTCTTT,CASRTEAEAFF
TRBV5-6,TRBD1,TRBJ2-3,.,TGTGCCAGCAGCGGGCCGGGACAGGGGATCACAGATACGCAGTATTTT,CASSGPGQGITDTQYF
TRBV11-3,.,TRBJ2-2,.,TGTGCCAGCAGCTTAGAAGGATCCGGGGAGCTGTTTTTT,CASSLEGSGELFF
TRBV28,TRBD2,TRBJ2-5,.,TGTGCCAGCAGGGGGAGGGAGGGGATCTGGCAGGACCAGTACTTC,CASRGREGIWQDQYF
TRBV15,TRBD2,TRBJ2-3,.,TGTGCCACCAGCAGAATAGCGGGAACCTCAGATACGCAGTATTTT,CATSRIAGTSDTQYF
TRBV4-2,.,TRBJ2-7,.,TGTGCCAGCAGCCAGTTAACCACCCCCTCCTACGAGCAGTACTTC,CASSQLTTPSYEQYF
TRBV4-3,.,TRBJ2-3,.,TGCGCCAGCAGCCAAGCTCGTCTGACGCAGGATACGCAGTATTTT,CASSQARLTQDTQYF
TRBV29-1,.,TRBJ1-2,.,TGCAGCGTTCCACCCGGGACCCCTAACTATGGCTACACCTTC,CSVPPGTPNYGYTF
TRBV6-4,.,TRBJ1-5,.,TGTGCCAGCCGCGGATTCCAGAGGGGCAATCAGCCCCAGCATTTT,CASRGFQRGNQPQHF
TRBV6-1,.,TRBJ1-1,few,TGTGCCACATTCCTCCGGGACCTCGACACTGAAGCTTTCTTT,CATFLRDLDTEAFF
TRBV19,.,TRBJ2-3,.,TGTGCCACCAAACAGGGAGATACGCAGTATTTT,CATKQGDTQYF
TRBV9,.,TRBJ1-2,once,TGTGCCAGCAGCCCACTAGAAGGGGGCTATGGCTACACCTTC,CASSPLEGGYGYTF
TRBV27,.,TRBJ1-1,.,TGTGCCAGCAGTTTATTGGACCCGCTTGGGAATACTGAAGCTTTCTTT,CASSLLDPLGNTEAFF
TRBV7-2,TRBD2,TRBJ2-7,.,TGTGCCAGCAGCGCACCCGGGACTAGCGTCAACGAGCAGTACTTC,CASSAPGTSVNEQYF
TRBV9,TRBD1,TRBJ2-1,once,TGTGCCAGCAGCACCCGGGACAGCTTTTACAATGAGCAGTTCTTC,CASSTRDSFYNEQFF
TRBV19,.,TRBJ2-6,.,TGTGCCGGACGGAAGTCTGGGGCCAACGTCCTGACTTTC,CAGRKSGANVLTF
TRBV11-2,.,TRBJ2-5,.,TGTGCCAGCAGCCGCTACTTACGAGGGGAGAGGGGTCAAGAGACCCAGTACTTC,CASSRYLRGERGQETQYF
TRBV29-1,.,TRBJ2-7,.,TGCAGCGTTGAAGTTCGACAGGTCCGCGGGTACGAGCAGTACTTC,CSVEVRQVRGYEQYF
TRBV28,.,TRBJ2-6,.,TGTGCCAGCAGTCCGGCAGGTGGGGCCAACGTCCTGACTTTC,CASSPAGGANVLTF
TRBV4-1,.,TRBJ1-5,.,TGCGCCAGCAGCCAACTGCTCCTGAATCAGCCCCAGCATTTT,CASSQLLLNQPQHF
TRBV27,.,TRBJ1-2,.,TGTGCCAGCAGTTTATCGGGGGACACCTATGGCTACACCTTC,CASSLSGDTYGYTF
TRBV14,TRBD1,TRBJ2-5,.,TGTGCCAGCAGCCAAGCCAGGGGGTTCTCGGAGACCCAGTACTTC,CASSQARGFSETQYF
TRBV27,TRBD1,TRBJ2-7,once,TGTGCCAGCAGTTTCAGGAAGGGGGCGGACGAGCAGTACTTC,CASSFRKGADEQYF
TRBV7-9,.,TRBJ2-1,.,TGTGCCAGCAGCTTAGTTACGGGGACTTTCCAAAATGAGCAGTTCTTC,CASSLVTGTFQNEQFF
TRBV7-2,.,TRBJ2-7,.,TGTGCCAGCAGGTCGGTCTACGAGCAGTACTTC,CASRSVYEQYF
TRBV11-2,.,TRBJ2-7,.,TGTGCCAGCAGCCCCTTTGGGGGGTCTACCTTTTCCTACGAGCAGTACTTC,CASSPFGGSTFSYEQYF
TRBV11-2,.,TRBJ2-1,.,TGTGCCAGCAGCTTAGGAACGGGAGCAGGTGAGCAGTTCTTC,CASSLGTGAGEQFF
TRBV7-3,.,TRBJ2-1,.,TGTGCCAGCAGCTCAAGCGGAGGGTCCTGGAATGAGCAGTTCTTC,CASSSSGGSWNEQFF
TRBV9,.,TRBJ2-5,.,TGTGCCAGCAGCCTACGACAGAAAGAGACCCAGTACTTC,CASSLRQKETQYF
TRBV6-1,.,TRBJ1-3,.,TGTGCCAGCAGTCCCCGGGGGGGGTCGACAAACACCATATATTTT,CASSPRGGSTNTIYF
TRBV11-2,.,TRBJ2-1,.,TGTGCCAGCAGCTTAGTCAAGAACTCGCGAAGCTCCTACAATGAGCAGTTCTTC,CASSLVKNSRSSYNEQFF
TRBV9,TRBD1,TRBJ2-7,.,TGTGCCAGCAGCCTCAGGCCGGGACAGCCCTACGAGCAGTACTTC,CASSLRPGQPYEQYF
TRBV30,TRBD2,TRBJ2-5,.,TGTGCCTGGAGTACCGGGACTAGCGGGAGGGCCTCTTCCCAAGAGACCCAGTACTTC,CAWSTGTSGRASSQETQYF
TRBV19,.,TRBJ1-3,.,TGTGCCAGTAGGAAACTGGACTTCAGCTCTGGAAACACCATATATTTT,CASRKLDFSSGNTIYF